This record looks at one T cell receptor beta chain sequence and its context. The data originate from a study of blood T cell repertoires in COVID-19. Germline assignment: CDR1 SGHNT and CDR2 YYREEE (reference sequence). The CDR3 loop spans 14 amino acids. Between the trimmed V and J ends, which lost 4 bases and 2 bases, there was a span of 13 bases. Data came from immunoSEQ multiplex PCR; TCRdb stores just in-frame clones and leaves some out. The sample comprises 230,000 or so clones, less than 90% of which are singletons, and roughly 2.8% rests with the top ten. The sequenced sample consisted of PBMCs or T cells enriched from blood (not recorded which). The chain is built from TRBV5-4 and TRBJ2-7, with D perhaps matching TRBD2 (7 bases). This TCR derives from a woman aged 30 to 39 who had recovered from COVID-19. The CDR3, as DNA: TGTGCCAGCAGCCCGGGGGAGGGGGCCTACGAGCAGTACTTC. The encoded protein is CASSPGEGAYEQYF.